The 6 T cell receptor beta chains presented below share a single source sample, sequenced in a study of shared clonotypes between healthy human individuals. Generated by immunoSEQ multiplex PCR, the TCRdb table keeps only in-frame clones and is missing some. The sample includes about 1 million clones, approximately 70% seen only once; the top ten take approximately 1.5%. The specimen was memory CD4+ T cells sorted from blood. Subset noted: CD45RA-negative fraction. These receptors came from a man between 18 and 35 years old in good health.

Details on this clone: This specimen includes other DNA sequences encoding the same CDR3. This chain uses TRBV5-1 with TRBJ1-1; a possible D gene is TRBD1 (5 bases). This CDR3 comprises 13 residues. Trimming removed 3 bases from V and 0 bases from J, with 6 bases in between. Germline V gives CDR1 SGHRS, CDR2 YFSETQ. The CDR3 sequence: CASSWTLNTEAFF. CDR3 DNA: TGCGCCAGCAGCTGGACACTGAACACTGAAGCTTTCTTT.

The chain employs TRBV2 and TRBJ2-3, with TRBD2 identical over 7 bases. The CDR3 covers 13 residues. Germline CDR1 is SNHLY and CDR2 is FYNNEI. Losses at the gene ends were 8 bases for V and 0 bases for J; bases not matched to a gene: 2. The DNA for the CDR3 is TGTGCCAGCGGGGGGGATAGCACAGATACGCAGTATTTT. This sequence encodes CASGGDSTDTQYF.

V gene TRBV2 combines with J gene TRBJ2-6; perhaps TRBD1 as D (5 bases). Germline V gene sequence: CDR1 SNHLY, CDR2 FYNNEI. The CDR3 is 15 amino acids. The ends were cut back, 5 bases at V and 1 base at J, with 9 bases in the middle. The CDR3 DNA follows: TGTGCCAGCAGTCCAGGGCAGTCTGGGGCCAACGTCCTGACTTTC. Translation gives CASSPGQSGANVLTF.

V is TRBV18 and J is TRBJ1-6, with D unclear. Germline loops: CDR1 KGHSH, CDR2 LQKENI. Trimming took off 3 bases at V and 6 bases at J, with 12 bases between the two ends. The CDR3 consists of 15 residues. The DNA for the CDR3 is TGTGCCAGCTCACCCAACGCCGATTTTAATTCACCCCTCCACTTT. Translation: CASSPNADFNSPLHF.

This clone was picked up one time. The chain links TRBV9 to TRBJ2-1; perhaps TRBD1 as D (5 bases). CDR1 is SGDLS, CDR2 YYNGEE, per germline. Trimming took off 0 bases at V and 10 bases at J, with 14 bases between the two ends. The CDR3 is 14 residues long. The CDR3 DNA is TGTGCCAGCAGCGTAGGACAGTTAATCGCGGAGCAGTTCTTC. Translating it yields CASSVGQLIAEQFF. Using reference TRBV9 and TRBJ2-1 for the parts outside the CDR3, the full variable domain is DSGVTQTPKHLITATGQRVTLRCSPRSGDLSVYWYQQSLDQGLQFLIQYYNGEERAKGNILERFSAQQFPDLHSELNLSSLELGDSALYFCASSVGQLIAEQFFGPGTRLTVL.

V is TRBV18 and J is TRBJ1-2; the D is unclear. This CDR3 has 15 amino acids. V was trimmed by 4 bases and J by 8 bases, leaving 20 bases between them. Germline CDR1 and CDR2: KGHSH and LQKENI. CDR3 DNA sequence: TGTGCCAGCTCACTCGCCGGGTCTTTAGGGCCCGGCTACACCTTC. As protein: CASSLAGSLGPGYTF.